This entry lists 32 T cell receptor beta chains sequenced from one sample in a study of molecular identifiers for immune sequencing clone quantification. From the PCR reads, TCRdb called clonotypes with MiXCR, one entry per CDR3 protein. Altogether 250,000 to 350,000 distinct CDR3 sequences are present, about 21% being singletons, with the ten largest covering 0.75% to 0.85%. The source material was naive CD8+ T cells from blood, with Jurkat cell RNA spiked in. Regarding subset: FACS-sorted CD8+CD4-CCR7+CD45RA+ naive T cells. The receptors stem from a human donor in good health. Some libraries in this study had Jurkat cell RNA spiked in.

On this clonotype: A much bigger clone sits one base away, suggesting this may be a read error. This chain joins TRBV7-6 and TRBJ2-7; possibly TRBD1 for D (5 bases). Germline V gene sequence: CDR1 SGHVS, CDR2 FNYEAQ. The CDR3 is 14 residues long. Trimming left V 1 base short and J 6 bases short, with 13 bases between. The CDR3 coding sequence is TGTGCCAGCAGCTTAGGGGGCGTAAACTGCGAGCAGTACTTC. As protein: CASSLGGVNCEQYF. The variable domain in full, completed from reference TRBV7-6 and TRBJ2-7, reads GAGVSQSPRYKVTKRGQDVALRCDPISGHVSLYWYRQALGQGPEFLTYFNYEAQQDKSGLPNDRFSAERPEGSISTLTIQRTEQRDSAMYRCASSLGGVNCEQYFGPGTRLTVT.

This clonotype was detected many times. The chain links TRBV27 to TRBJ1-1; D gene ambiguous. This CDR3 contains 13 residues. Trimming shortened V by 5 bases and J by 5 bases, and 12 bases separated the two germline ends. Germline V gives CDR1 MNHEY, CDR2 SMNVEV (reference sequence). The CDR3 nucleotides read TGTGCCAGCAGTACAGTGGAAAAAACTGAAGCTTTCTTT. It yields the protein CASSTVEKTEAFF.

This clonotype was seen a handful of times. The chain links TRBV27 to TRBJ2-3; 7 positions match TRBD1. Trimming removed 4 bases from V and 2 bases from J; junction bases left unmatched: 3. This CDR3 comprises 14 residues. Germline V gene sequence: CDR1 MNHEY, CDR2 SMNVEV (reference sequence). CDR3 sequence reads: CASSWDSLTDTQYF. The CDR3 nucleotides are TGTGCCAGCAGTTGGGACAGCCTCACAGATACGCAGTATTTT.

This clonotype was counted many times. V and J are TRBV5-6 and TRBJ2-3, with TRBD1 matching 7 bases. The length of the CDR3 is 17 residues. With V trimmed by 0 bases and J by 2 bases, 9 bases remained unmatched. Per the germline V gene, CDR1 is SGHDT and CDR2 is YYEEEE. In DNA, the CDR3 is TGTGCCAGCAGCTTGGCCGGGACAGAACAATCCACAGATACGCAGTATTTT. Encoded protein: CASSLAGTEQSTDTQYF.

Remarks on this clonotype: Just one base apart from a much larger clone, this may be a read error. The chain employs TRBV20-1 and TRBJ2-7; D is uncertain. Germline V gene lookup returns CDR1 DFQATT and CDR2 SNEGSKA (reference sequence). The CDR3 runs to 13 residues. This CDR3 is CSAREGIGYERYF. The CDR3 DNA reads as TGCAGTGCTAGAGAAGGTATCGGCTACGAGCGGTACTTC.

About this clonotype itself: A much larger clonotype is one base distant, so this may be a read error. Since the CDR3 does not end with the conserved phenylalanine or tryptophan, this likely comes from a read error. The rearrangement uses TRBV30 and TRBJ2-5; no firm D call. Trimming took 2 bases from V and 5 from J, leaving 12 bases between them. The CDR3 is made up of 13 amino acids. Germline assignment: CDR1 GTSNPN and CDR2 SVGIG (reference sequence). The CDR3 sequence is CAWSPGFQETQYL. The CDR3 region has the DNA TGTGCCTGGAGTCCTGGGTTCCAGGAGACCCAGTACCTC.

The rearrangement uses TRBV7-8 and TRBJ2-7; a possible D gene is TRBD1 (6 bases). V dropped 1 base and J dropped 5 bases, with 6 bases sitting between them. Germline CDR1 reads SGHVS; CDR2 reads FQNEAQ. The CDR3 totals 12 residues. The CDR3 coding sequence is TGTGCCAGCAGCTTAGAGGGGGACGAGCAGTACTTC. This sequence encodes CASSLEGDEQYF.

In this sample, this clonotype turned up many times. The rearrangement links TRBV6-1 to TRBJ1-2; possibly TRBD1 for D (5 bases). The CDR3 is made up of 14 amino acids. Germline V lookup: CDR1 MNHNS, CDR2 SASEGT. Trimming removed 10 bases from V and 5 bases from J, with 20 bases in between. CDR3 sequence (DNA): TGTGCCACCGACAGTTTCCAGGACGTTTATGGCTACACCTTC. It is translated as CATDSFQDVYGYTF.

This clonotype has at least ten counts. The V gene is TRBV5-1, the J gene TRBJ2-2, with a possible D match to TRBD2 (7 bases). Per germline, CDR1 SGHRS and CDR2 YFSETQ. V was pared by 3 bases and J by 7 bases, with 19 bases between. The CDR3 runs to 16 residues. The CDR3 bases are TGCGCCAGCAGCTGGGGGCCGGGACTACGGATCGGGGAGCTGTTTTTT. Encoded protein: CASSWGPGLRIGELFF.

This clonotype was observed many times. This chain connects TRBV4-3 to TRBJ2-5; D is unclear. V lost 2 bases to trimming and J lost 7 bases, with 17 bases between them. The CDR3 has 15 amino acids. The germline V gene has CDR1 LGHNA and CDR2 YSLEER. The CDR3 DNA reads TGCGCCAGCAGCCAAAGGCTTGCAGACTTTTCGACCCAGTACTTC. It codes for CASSQRLADFSTQYF.

This clonotype showed up many times. The chain recombines TRBV7-6 with TRBJ2-7; TRBD1 agrees at 8 bases. J gave up 3 bases and V 5 bases, and 9 bases lay outside the gene matches. This CDR3 contains 15 residues. Germline CDR1 reads SGHVS; CDR2 reads FNYEAQ. The CDR3 region has the DNA TGTGCCAGCAGCCTCGGACAGGGACGAGACTACGAGCAGTACTTC. This sequence encodes CASSLGQGRDYEQYF.

V gene TRBV7-9 combines with J gene TRBJ2-7; no firm D call. The germline V gene encodes CDR1 SEHNR and CDR2 FQNEAQ (reference sequence). The V and J ends lost 5 bases and 0 bases respectively, with 14 bases between them. There are 15 residues in the CDR3. The CDR3 reads CASSRSDKSSYEQYF. CDR3 nucleotide sequence: TGTGCCAGCAGCCGTTCCGACAAGAGCTCCTACGAGCAGTACTTC.

This clonotype showed up just a few times. The final CDR3 position lacks the conserved phenylalanine or tryptophan, pointing to a likely read error. This chain uses TRBV19 with TRBJ1-1; a possible D gene is TRBD1 (6 bases). The germline CDR1 and CDR2 sequences are LNHDA and SQIVND (reference sequence). The germline V and J ends were trimmed by 3 bases and 4 bases, with 9 bases remaining between them. This CDR3 is 13 amino acids long. The CDR3 loop is CASSMGGRTEAFL. The CDR3 nucleotides read TGTGCCAGTAGTATGGGGGGGCGCACTGAAGCTTTCTTA.

This clonotype was seen many times. One end of the junction varies from germline; a read error may be responsible. The rearrangement uses TRBV20-1 and TRBJ1-6; possible D gene TRBD1, 5 bases. Germline lookup yields CDR1 DFQATT and CDR2 SNEGSKA (reference sequence). This CDR3 region has 16 residues. CDR3 DNA sequence: TGCAGTGCTCGAGACAGCTCCCCCTCCTATAATTCACCCCTCCACTTT. Its protein product is CSARDSSPSYNSPLHF.

This clonotype was observed a few times. V and J are TRBV19 and TRBJ2-7; D perhaps matches TRBD1 (5 bases). This CDR3 contains 12 residues. CDR1 is LNHDA and CDR2 is SQIVND in the germline V gene (reference sequence). V was shortened by 4 bases and J by 4 bases, with 8 bases between the two germline ends. As DNA, the CDR3 is TGTGCCAGTAGTACCAACAGGTACGAGCAGTACTTC. This gives the protein CASSTNRYEQYF.

This clonotype came up many times. This rearrangement joins TRBV6-1 to TRBJ2-2; 7 nucleotides line up with TRBD1. There are 15 residues in the CDR3. In germline, CDR1 is MNHNS, CDR2 SASEGT. Trimming cost V 5 bases and J 4 bases; bases outside gene matches: 7. The CDR3 loop is CASSQNRGPTGELFF. The CDR3 DNA reads as TGTGCCAGCAGTCAGAACAGGGGCCCCACCGGGGAGCTGTTTTTT.

This clonotype was seen a few times. The J gene is TRBJ1-1, the V gene TRBV27; D may be TRBD1 (6 bases). Germline assignment: CDR1 MNHEY and CDR2 SMNVEV (reference sequence). V lost 5 bases to trimming and J lost 4 bases, with 17 bases between them. CDR3 length equals 15 residues. The CDR3 loop reads CASSPLLGGSTEAFF. In DNA form, the CDR3 reads TGTGCCAGCAGTCCTCTCCTAGGGGGATCCACTGAAGCTTTCTTT.

In its sample, this clonotype was seen many times. The gene calls are TRBV12-3 or TRBV12-4 and TRBJ1-1, with 8 bases fitting TRBD1. V lost 1 base, J lost 3 bases, and 4 bases stayed unmatched. The CDR3 loop spans 15 amino acids. The CDR3 region has the DNA TGTGCCAGCAGTTTAGGGGCAGGGGGCCACACTGAAGCTTTCTTT. Protein sequence: CASSLGAGGHTEAFF.

This clonotype was recorded at least ten times. The CDR3: CASSTDSLSSYEQYF. The CDR3 nucleotides are TGTGCCAGCAGTACCGACAGCCTGAGCTCCTACGAGCAGTACTTC. This chain links TRBV28 with TRBJ2-7; D perhaps matches TRBD1 (5 bases). Germline CDR1 MDHEN, CDR2 SYDVKM. V dropped 5 bases and J dropped 0 bases, with 14 bases sitting between them. This CDR3 is built from 15 residues.

Regarding this clonotype: Likely a read error: the CDR3 ends without its conserved phenylalanine or tryptophan. The CDR3 reads CASSQVGPYEQYL. CDR3 DNA: TGTGCCAGCAGCCAAGTAGGACCTTACGAGCAGTACCTC. V and J are TRBV4-2 and TRBJ2-7; D gene uncertain. Germline V gene lookup returns CDR1 LGHNA and CDR2 YNFKEQ. The CDR3 contains 13 residues. V shed 1 base and J shed 4 bases, with 8 bases lying between them.

The rearrangement links TRBV3-1 to TRBJ1-2; unclear D gene. V lost 5 bases to trimming and J lost 4 bases, with 14 bases between them. CDR1 is LGHDT and CDR2 is YNNKEL in the germline V gene (reference sequence). The CDR3 spans 14 residues. The CDR3 nucleotides are TGTGCCAGCAGCTCGCGTGCGGAGTTCTATGGCTACACCTTC. Translating gives CASSSRAEFYGYTF.

This clonotype has only a few counts. The rearrangement links TRBV2 to TRBJ2-7, with TRBD1 as a possible D gene (6 bases). The V end was cut by 1 base, the J end by 2 bases, with 9 bases between. Per the germline V gene, CDR1 is SNHLY and CDR2 is FYNNEI. The CDR3 has 14 amino acids. CDR3 amino acids: CASSEGGTTYEQYF. The CDR3 coding sequence is TGTGCCAGCAGTGAAGGGGGGACAACCTACGAGCAGTACTTC.

Of note for this clonotype: A single base separates this from a much larger clone, so it may be a read error. This chain joins TRBV20-1 and TRBJ1-3; a weak D match, TRBD1 (5 bases). Germline V gene sequence: CDR1 DFQATT, CDR2 SNEGSKA (reference sequence). The length of the CDR3 is 14 residues. The CDR3 sequence is CSASVGPSGNTIYF. The DNA for the CDR3 is TGCAGCGCATCCGTGGGGCCGAGTGGAAACACCATATATTTT.

On this clonotype: Since a much larger clone is just one base distant, this may be a read error. The chain joins TRBV24-1 to TRBJ2-1; the match to TRBD1 covers 7 bases. The CDR3 contains 12 residues. J gave up 10 bases and V 3 bases, and 2 bases lay outside the gene matches. Germline loops: CDR1 KGHDR, CDR2 SFDVKD. The CDR3 here is CATSDGDSEQFF. CDR3 DNA sequence: TGTGCCACCAGTGATGGGGACAGCGAGCAGTTCTTC.

This clonotype was seen at least ten times. A read error may account for a junction end that differs from germline. The genes are TRBV29-1 and TRBJ2-1; D tentatively fits TRBD1 or TRBD2 (5 bases each). This CDR3 is built from 15 residues. Germline V gives CDR1 SQVTM, CDR2 ANQGSEA. The CDR3 here is CSVEGTELSYNEQFF. The DNA for the CDR3 is TGCAGCGTGGAAGGGACCGAGTTATCCTACAATGAGCAGTTCTTC.

This clonotype has only a few counts. The chain uses TRBV11-2 and TRBJ2-1; 10 nucleotides agree with TRBD2. The CDR3 is 15 amino acids. CDR1 and CDR2 (germline): SGHAT, FQNNGV. J gave up 16 bases and V 5 bases, and 17 bases lay outside the gene matches. CDR3 amino acids: CASSPPALAGINRFF. The CDR3 DNA follows: TGTGCCAGCAGCCCCCCGGCACTAGCGGGGATAAATCGTTTCTTC.

J is TRBJ2-5 and V is TRBV5-1, with D possibly being TRBD2 (6 bases). Germline V gene sequence: CDR1 SGHRS, CDR2 YFSETQ. Between the trimmed V and J ends, which lost 4 bases and 3 bases, there was a span of 10 bases. The CDR3 length is 13 residues. CDR3 DNA sequence: TGCGCCAGCAGCCTATGGACTAAAGAGACCCAGTACTTC. Translation gives CASSLWTKETQYF.

This chain connects TRBV30 to TRBJ2-1; 10 bases fit TRBD2. The V segment lost 3 bases and the J segment 1 base; nucleotides outside the gene matches: 6. Germline lookup yields CDR1 GTSNPN and CDR2 SVGIG (reference sequence). The CDR3 covers 16 residues. The CDR3 loop reads CAWRKPGLASYNEQFF. CDR3 DNA: TGTGCCTGGAGGAAACCGGGACTAGCGTCCTACAATGAGCAGTTCTTC.

With respect to this clonotype: A much larger clone lies one base from this, so it may be a read error. The rearrangement uses TRBV28 and TRBJ2-7; D might be TRBD1 (5 bases). V dropped 3 bases and J dropped 3 bases, with 15 bases sitting between them. Germline V CDR1 and CDR2: MDHEN, SYDVKM. The CDR3 is made up of 15 amino acids. Here the CDR3 reads CASSFGAGRRYEQYF. CDR3 in DNA: TGTGCCAGCAGTTTTGGCGCAGGGCGTCGCTACGAGCAGTACTTC.

This clonotype appeared many times. The chain uses TRBV7-9 and TRBJ2-5; D remains unclear. V was trimmed by 5 bases and J by 5 bases, leaving 15 bases between them. This CDR3 contains 14 residues. Germline CDR1 and CDR2: SEHNR and FQNEAQ (reference sequence). The CDR3 DNA is TGTGCCAGCAGCCACAGTCAGAATGCTGAGACCCAGTACTTC. Residues: CASSHSQNAETQYF.

The chain combines TRBV7-9 with TRBJ2-2, with 7 nucleotides matching TRBD1. The V gene end was trimmed by 1 base and the J gene end by 4 bases; junction bases not matched to a gene: 15. The CDR3 extends over 19 amino acids. CDR1 is SEHNR, CDR2 FQNEAQ, per germline (reference sequence). The CDR3 reads CASSLVPGQAPWGTGELFF. In DNA, the CDR3 is TGTGCCAGCAGCTTAGTACCAGGACAGGCCCCGTGGGGCACCGGGGAGCTGTTTTTT.

Of note for this clonotype: No conserved phenylalanine or tryptophan ends this CDR3, so it is likely a read error. This chain links TRBV5-6 with TRBJ1-1; 9 bases are shared with TRBD1. The CDR3 has 20 amino acids. Germline V gene sequence: CDR1 SGHDT, CDR2 YYEEEE. V gave up 3 bases and J gave up 0 bases; unmatched junction bases: 18. CDR3 residues: CASSSQGARAMALMNTEAFL. CDR3 coding DNA: TGTGCCAGCAGCTCACAGGGGGCGAGAGCTATGGCCCTTATGAACACTGAAGCTTTCCTT.